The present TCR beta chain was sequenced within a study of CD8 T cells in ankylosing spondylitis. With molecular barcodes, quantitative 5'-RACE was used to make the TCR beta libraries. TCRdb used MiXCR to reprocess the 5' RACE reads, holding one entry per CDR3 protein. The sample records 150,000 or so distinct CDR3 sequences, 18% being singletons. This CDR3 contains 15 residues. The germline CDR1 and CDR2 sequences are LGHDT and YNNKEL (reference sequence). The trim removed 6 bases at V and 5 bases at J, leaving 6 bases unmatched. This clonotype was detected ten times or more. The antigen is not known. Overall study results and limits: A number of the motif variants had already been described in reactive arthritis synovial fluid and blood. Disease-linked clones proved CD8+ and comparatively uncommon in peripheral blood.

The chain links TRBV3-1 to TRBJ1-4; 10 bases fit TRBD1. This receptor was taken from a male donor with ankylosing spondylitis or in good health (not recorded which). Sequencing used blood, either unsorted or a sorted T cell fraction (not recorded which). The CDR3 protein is CASSRRQGANEKLFF. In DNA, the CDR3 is TGTGCCAGCAGTCGAAGACAGGGGGCGAATGAAAAACTGTTTTTT. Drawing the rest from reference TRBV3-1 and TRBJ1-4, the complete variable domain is DTAVSQTPKYLVTQMGNDKSIKCEQNLGHDTMYWYKQDSKKFLKIMFSYNNKELIINETVPNRFSPKSPDKAHLNLHINSLELGDSAVYFCASSRRQGANEKLFFGSGTQLSVL.